This entry describes one T cell receptor beta chain. The data stem from a study of blood T cell repertoires in COVID-19. Study information: The origin of the acute and convalescent COVID-19 samples was the United States, Italy and Spain. The cDNA or gDNA used as material had been derived from T cells, B-cell-depleted T cells, or PBMCs.

Authors' methods: Amplification with reference gene primers provided the estimates of nucleated cell counts. Method: immunoSEQ multiplex PCR; TCRdb's copy keeps in-frame clones and lacks some. The V and J calls and clone size were taken over from that table, and D and trimming were inferred from the DNA. Altogether under 350,000 clones are present, roughly 85% being singletons, with the ten largest covering about 10%. The CDR3 is 15 amino acids. Trimming left V 0 bases short and J 8 bases short, with 15 bases between. Looked up from germline, CDR1 is SGHKS and CDR2 is YYEKEE (reference sequence). The receptor was isolated from a woman aged 70-85 years with acute or convalescent COVID-19. Sequences were obtained from peripheral blood. The chain links TRBV5-5 to TRBJ2-1, with D possibly matching TRBD1 (6 bases). CDR3 in DNA: TGTGCCAGCAGCTTGGAATTTGCCAGGGGTGATGAGCAGTTCTTC. The encoded protein is CASSLEFARGDEQFF.